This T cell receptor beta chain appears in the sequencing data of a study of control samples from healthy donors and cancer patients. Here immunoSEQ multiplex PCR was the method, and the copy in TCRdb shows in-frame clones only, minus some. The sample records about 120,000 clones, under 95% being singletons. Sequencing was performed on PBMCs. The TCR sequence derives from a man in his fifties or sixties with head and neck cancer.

CDR3 nucleotides: TGTGCCAGCAGCTTATACGGGGGGGCTGGCACAGATACGCAGTATTTT. This encodes CASSLYGGAGTDTQYF. The chain has TRBV3-1 (or the pseudogene TRBV3-2) and TRBJ2-3, with 8 bases matching TRBD2. Trimming cost V 5 bases and J 1 base; bases outside gene matches: 8. Germline assignment: CDR1 LGHDT and CDR2 YNNKEL (reference sequence). The CDR3 extends over 16 amino acids.